The T cell receptor (beta chain) under discussion was sequenced for a study of blood T cells in healthy people across ages. Through a sample-barcoded 5' primer and a J-beta primer mix, a second PCR was run for about 7 to 12 cycles. Unique molecular identifiers of 12 random nucleotides labeled each cDNA. TCRdb used MiXCR to reprocess the 5' RACE reads, holding one entry per CDR3 protein. This sample has about 1.6 million distinct CDR3 sequences, with about 35% found just once. This clonotype was seen repeatedly, ten times or more. The antigen remains unidentified. The V gene lost 2 bases and the J gene lost 0 bases, with 8 bases spanning the gap. The CDR3 loop spans 16 amino acids. Study conclusions and caveats: Conclusively comparing naive with antigen-experienced cells was impossible with unsorted PBMCs. It was held that the diversity estimates obtained from one million T cells were underestimates.

The sequenced sample was blood. This clonotype was sampled from a woman in her 30s in good health. This sequence joins TRBV12-3 or TRBV12-4 and TRBJ1-6, with a tentative D call TRBD1 (5 bases). The CDR3: CASSLSGGSYNSPLHF. CDR3 nucleotide sequence: TGTGCCAGCAGTTTAAGCGGGGGCTCCTATAATTCACCCCTCCACTTT.